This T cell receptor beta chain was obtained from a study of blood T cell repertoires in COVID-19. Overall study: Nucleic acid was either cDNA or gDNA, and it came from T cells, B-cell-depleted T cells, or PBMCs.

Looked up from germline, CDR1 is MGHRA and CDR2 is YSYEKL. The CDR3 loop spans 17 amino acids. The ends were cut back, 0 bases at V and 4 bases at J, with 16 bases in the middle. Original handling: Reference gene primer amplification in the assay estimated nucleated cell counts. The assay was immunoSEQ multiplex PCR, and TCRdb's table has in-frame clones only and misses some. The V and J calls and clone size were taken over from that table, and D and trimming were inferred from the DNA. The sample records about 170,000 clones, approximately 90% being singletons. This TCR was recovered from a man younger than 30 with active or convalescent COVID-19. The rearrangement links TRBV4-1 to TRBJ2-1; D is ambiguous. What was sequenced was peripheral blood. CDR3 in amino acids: CASSQDPREQQYNEQFF. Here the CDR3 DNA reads TGCGCCAGCAGCCAAGACCCACGTGAACAGCAGTACAATGAGCAGTTCTTC.